A selection of T cell receptor beta chains follows, all from one sample in a study of blood T cell repertoires in COVID-19. Here immunoSEQ multiplex PCR was the method, and the copy in TCRdb shows in-frame clones only, minus some. There are tens of thousands of clones in the sample; over 75% occur only once, and over 2.5% lies in the top ten. The sample comprised peripheral blood. Receptors were obtained from an older man with acute or convalescent COVID-19. Both conserved end residues are part of each CDR3. The order of the fields is J gene, D gene, V gene, clone size, CDR3 protein, CDR3 DNA. D genes are given only for firm matches. Size values are once, few and many counts, or a class for expanded clones, and some rows have none.

TRBJ1-4	TRBD1	TRBV6-5	NA	CASSLRQGIGEKLFF	TGTGCCAGCAGTCTTCGACAGGGAATAGGGGAAAAACTGTTTTTT
TRBJ2-1	TRBD2	TRBV24-1	NA	CATSDSGRAGEQFF	TGTGCCACCAGTGATAGCGGGAGGGCTGGCGAGCAGTTCTTC
TRBJ2-1	NA	TRBV21-1	NA	CASSKTGNEQFF	TGTGCCAGCAGCAAAACGGGGAATGAGCAGTTCTTC
TRBJ2-5	TRBD2	TRBV7-2	NA	CASRSLAGGPGETQYF	TGTGCCAGCAGATCACTAGCGGGAGGGCCGGGAGAGACCCAGTACTTC
TRBJ2-3	TRBD1	TRBV2	NA	CASSLRTGGPDTQYF	TGTGCCAGCAGTTTGCGGACAGGGGGCCCAGATACGCAGTATTTT
TRBJ2-1	TRBD2	TRBV20-1	NA	CSASPGGGNEQFF	TGCAGTGCTAGTCCTGGGGGGGGCAATGAGCAGTTCTTC
TRBJ2-2	NA	TRBV4-1	NA	CASSQDGRGNTGELFF	TGCGCCAGCAGCCAAGATGGCAGGGGGAACACCGGGGAGCTGTTTTTT
TRBJ2-1	NA	TRBV9	NA	CASSAGGRVYNEQFF	TGTGCCAGCAGCGCGGGGGGCAGGGTATACAATGAGCAGTTCTTC
TRBJ2-6	NA	TRBV18	NA	CASSPGLSGANVLTF	TGTGCCAGCTCACCGGGACTCTCTGGGGCCAACGTCCTGACTTTC
TRBJ1-2	NA	TRBV19	once	CASSLAVAGARYGYTF	TGTGCCAGTAGCCTCGCAGTTGCAGGGGCGCGGTATGGCTACACCTTC